These 2 T cell receptor beta chains originate from one sample sequenced in a study of T-cell reconstitution after alpha-beta-depleted transplantation in children. For TCRbeta, the library was prepared with unique molecular identifiers. TCRdb used MiXCR to reprocess the PCR reads, holding one entry per CDR3 protein. The repertoire has 350,000 to 450,000 distinct CDR3 sequences, about a fifth of them found once; the top ten carry around 4%. The source was PBMCs from the stem cell graft donor, collected from the stem cell graft. The origin of the receptors is a human donor who donated a stem cell graft to a child with acute myeloid leukemia.

J is TRBJ2-7 and V is TRBV4-1; 8 nucleotides match TRBD1. Trimming removed 0 bases from V and 4 bases from J; junction bases left unmatched: 8. Germline V CDR1 and CDR2: MGHRA, YSYEKL. This CDR3 is 16 amino acids long. The DNA for the CDR3 is TGCGCCAGCAGCCAAGATGCCGGGACAGGAACTTACGAGCAGTACTTC. Its translation: CASSQDAGTGTYEQYF.

This clonotype was observed a handful of times. The J gene is TRBJ2-3, the V gene TRBV12-3 or TRBV12-4; 15 nucleotides match TRBD2. This CDR3 is 16 amino acids long. V was pared by 5 bases and J by 6 bases, with 6 bases of the junction left unmatched. The CDR3 reads CASSPRGLAGGDTQYF. CDR3 coding DNA: TGTGCCAGCAGTCCCCGGGGACTAGCGGGAGGTGATACGCAGTATTTT.